A selection of T cell receptor beta chains follows, all from one sample in a study of shared clonotypes between healthy human individuals. The protocol was immunoSEQ multiplex PCR, while the TCRdb copy is restricted to in-frame clones and leaves out a portion. The table shows 800,000 to 1,200,000 clones, with approximately 80% occurring only once. Material: memory CD4+ T cells from PBMCs. These receptors all stem from a man between 18 and 29 years old in good health. Some clones in this sample may be carry-over from other donors' samples. The CDR3 runs from the conserved cysteine through the conserved F or W. Each record gives: V gene, J gene, clone size, D gene, CDR3 protein, CDR3 DNA. D genes are given only for firm matches. Only part of the rows carry a size: once, few, many, or a class if the clone is expanded.

>TRBV19|TRBJ1-1|-|-
CASSINRNTEAFF
TGTGCCAGTAGTATTAATCGGAACACTGAAGCTTTCTTT
>TRBV19|TRBJ2-3|-|TRBD2
CASRTGTGGDTQYF
TGTGCCAGTAGGACCGGGACGGGAGGAGATACGCAGTATTTT
>TRBV28|TRBJ2-1|-|-
CASSNNEQFF
TGTGCCAGCAGTAACAATGAGCAGTTCTTC
>TRBV6-1|TRBJ2-4|-|-
CASSEGLALSGNIQYF
TGTGCCAGCAGTGAAGGTCTGGCGCTCTCCGGGAACATTCAGTACTTC
>TRBV7-8|TRBJ2-5|-|-
CASSLEGGVETQYF
TGTGCCAGCAGCTTAGAGGGGGGAGTGGAGACCCAGTACTTC
>TRBV2|TRBJ1-1|-|-
CASSERWRGAFF
TGTGCCAGCAGTGAGCGGTGGAGGGGAGCTTTCTTT
>TRBV4-3|TRBJ2-1|-|-
CASSPRRNNEQFF
TGCGCCAGCAGCCCCAGGAGGAACAATGAGCAGTTCTTC
>TRBV7-9|TRBJ1-2|-|TRBD1
CASSPDRARDYGYTF
TGTGCCAGCAGCCCTGACAGGGCGAGGGACTATGGCTACACCTTC
>TRBV7-3|TRBJ2-5|-|-
CASSPGHRGSETQYF
TGTGCCAGCAGCCCAGGACATCGAGGGTCAGAGACCCAGTACTTC
>TRBV5-1|TRBJ2-7|-|-
CASTPGDFYEQYF
TGCGCCAGCACCCCGGGGGATTTCTACGAGCAGTACTTC
>TRBV19|TRBJ2-7|-|TRBD1
CASSTDRGSPDYEQYF
TGTGCCAGTAGTACAGACAGGGGCTCCCCAGATTACGAGCAGTACTTC
>TRBV30|TRBJ2-1|-|-
CAWRGVGSRGVF
TGTGCCTGGAGGGGGGTGGGCTCGCGAGGTGTCTTC
>TRBV5-1|TRBJ1-1|once|-
CASSSRWTENTEAFF
TGCGCCAGCAGTTCCCGATGGACGGAGAACACTGAAGCTTTCTTT
>TRBV27|TRBJ2-2|-|-
CASSPGAAWNTGELFF
TGTGCCAGCAGTCCGGGGGCGGCCTGGAACACCGGGGAGCTGTTTTTT
>TRBV6-1|TRBJ1-1|few|-
CASSDHTRGYGTEAFF
TGTGCCAGCAGTGACCATACCAGGGGATACGGCACTGAAGCTTTCTTT
>TRBV19|TRBJ1-2|many|-
CASSIGMLGYTF
TGTGCCAGTAGTATCGGAATGTTAGGCTACACCTTC
>TRBV4-1|TRBJ2-7|-|TRBD2
CASSQVRLAGSYEQYF
TGCGCCAGCAGCCAAGTGAGGCTAGCGGGATCTTACGAGCAGTACTTC
>TRBV11-2|TRBJ2-7|-|-
CASSFGNYEQYF
TGTGCCAGCAGCTTCGGAAACTACGAGCAGTACTTC
>TRBV7-8|TRBJ2-7|-|TRBD1
CASSSLLGTGHYEQYF
TGTGCCAGCAGCTCACTCCTCGGGACAGGTCACTACGAGCAGTACTTC
>TRBV20-1|TRBJ2-2|once|-
CSAGNTGELFF
TGCAGTGCTGGAAATACCGGGGAGCTGTTTTTT
>TRBV9|TRBJ1-2|-|-
CASSPGRLYGYTF
TGTGCCAGCAGCCCTGGACGTCTCTATGGCTACACCTTC
>TRBV7-9|TRBJ2-2|few|-
CASSLAVNTGELFF
TGTGCCAGCAGCTTAGCTGTTAACACCGGGGAGCTGTTTTTT
>TRBV11-2|TRBJ2-1|few|-
CASSRTDSSYNEQFF
TGTGCCAGCAGCCGGACGGACAGCTCCTACAATGAGCAGTTCTTC
>TRBV11-3|TRBJ2-3|-|TRBD2
CASSFGLAGPDTQYF
TGTGCCAGCAGCTTCGGACTAGCGGGACCGGATACGCAGTATTTT
>TRBV7-2|TRBJ1-3|-|-
CASSLAGTGNTIYF
TGTGCCAGCAGCTTAGCAGGGACCGGAAACACCATATATTTT
>TRBV6-5|TRBJ1-1|many|-
CASSYSTGNTEAFF
TGTGCCAGCAGTTACTCGACAGGGAACACTGAAGCTTTCTTT
>TRBV11-2|TRBJ1-3|-|-
CASSLGGTGPRSGNTIYF
TGTGCCAGCAGCTTAGGGGGTACAGGCCCCCGCTCTGGAAACACCATATATTTT
>TRBV18|TRBJ2-7|-|-
CASSPSWQPYEQYF
TGTGCCAGCTCACCATCTTGGCAGCCCTACGAGCAGTACTTC
>TRBV2|TRBJ2-7|-|TRBD1
CASSGERTGVQYF
TGTGCCAGCAGTGGAGAGAGGACAGGGGTGCAGTACTTC
>TRBV5-1|TRBJ2-2|-|TRBD1
CASSLVQGDPNTGELFF
TGCGCCAGCAGCCTGGTCCAGGGGGACCCGAACACCGGGGAGCTGTTTTTT
>TRBV30|TRBJ1-1|-|-
CAWRSKWASPNTEAFF
TGTGCCTGGAGGTCAAAATGGGCGTCACCGAACACTGAAGCTTTCTTT
>TRBV7-9|TRBJ1-1|-|TRBD1
CASSLEVRRDRTNTEAFF
TGTGCCAGCAGCTTAGAAGTGAGGAGGGACAGGACGAACACTGAAGCTTTCTTT
>TRBV7-2|TRBJ2-5|-|TRBD2
CASSLVRPSGEQETQYF
TGTGCCAGCAGCTTAGTGAGGCCTAGCGGGGAACAAGAGACCCAGTACTTC
>TRBV19|TRBJ2-7|-|TRBD2
CASRRTSGRGYEQYF
TGTGCCAGTCGACGGACTAGCGGGAGGGGGTACGAGCAGTACTTC
>TRBV14|TRBJ2-1|-|TRBD2
CASSRGLAGGYEQFF
TGTGCCAGCAGCCGGGGACTAGCGGGAGGCTATGAGCAGTTCTTC
>TRBV7-9|TRBJ1-4|few|TRBD1
CASSLGQGVGEKLFF
TGTGCCAGCAGCTTAGGACAGGGCGTGGGAGAAAAACTGTTTTTT
>TRBV19|TRBJ2-7|many|TRBD1
CASSMATGGGSYEQYF
TGTGCCAGTAGTATGGCAACAGGGGGCGGTTCCTACGAGCAGTACTTC
>TRBV7-6|TRBJ2-3|-|-
CASSLVRTDTQYF
TGTGCCAGCAGCTTGGTCCGCACAGATACGCAGTATTTT
>TRBV6-1|TRBJ2-3|-|-
CASSVHSLDTQYF
TGTGCCAGCAGTGTCCACAGCCTCGATACGCAGTATTTT
>TRBV7-9|TRBJ2-5|-|TRBD1
CASRKMGQADQETQYF
TGTGCCAGCAGAAAAATGGGACAGGCCGACCAAGAGACCCAGTACTTC
>TRBV7-9|TRBJ1-2|-|-
CASSLADAGNVSHGYTF
TGTGCCAGCAGCTTAGCAGATGCAGGGAACGTCTCTCATGGCTACACCTTC
>TRBV9|TRBJ2-2|-|-
CASSVAGLIANTGELFF
TGTGCCAGCAGCGTGGCAGGACTTATCGCGAACACCGGGGAGCTGTTTTTT
>TRBV10-3|TRBJ2-1|-|TRBD1
CAITGSHRGLDEQFF
TGTGCCATCACCGGATCCCACAGGGGGCTGGATGAGCAGTTCTTC
>TRBV5-4|TRBJ2-1|-|-
CASSPRTGAYNEQFF
TGTGCCAGCAGCCCGCGGACTGGAGCCTACAATGAGCAGTTCTTC
>TRBV6-1|TRBJ1-4|-|-
CASNRLLREKLFF
TGTGCCAGCAACAGGTTGTTACGTGAAAAACTGTTTTTT
>TRBV7-2|TRBJ1-5|few|-
CASTYPGGGQPQHF
TGTGCCAGCACATACCCCGGGGGCGGCCAGCCCCAGCATTTT
>TRBV11-2|TRBJ2-1|-|-
CASSTQVGVKQFF
TGTGCCAGCAGCACCCAGGTAGGTGTTAAGCAGTTCTTC
>TRBV15|TRBJ1-1|few|-
CATSRDRGEVTEAFF
TGTGCCACCAGCAGAGATCGAGGGGAAGTGACTGAAGCTTTCTTT